Below are 22 T cell receptor beta chains sequenced from a single sample in a study of STAT5B mutations in CD4+ large granular lymphocyte leukemia. The assay was immunoSEQ multiplex PCR, and TCRdb's table has in-frame clones only and misses some. The table records fewer than 25,000 clones, 60% to 85% of them present only once. The source material was CD4+ T cells from blood buffy coats. The receptors shown here come from a human donor in good health.

The CDR3 loop is CSVGRTRQGGGTDTQYF. Written as DNA, the CDR3 is TGCAGCGTTGGCCGAACCAGACAGGGAGGAGGAACAGATACGCAGTATTTT. The gene calls are TRBV29-1 and TRBJ2-3; D might be TRBD1 (7 bases). The germline V gene has CDR1 SQVTM and CDR2 ANQGSEA. The V end lost 4 bases, the J end lost 3 bases, and 23 bases lay between the germline ends. The CDR3 has 17 amino acids.

This chain connects TRBV9 to TRBJ1-3; a possible D gene is TRBD1 (5 bases). Germline CDR1 and CDR2: SGDLS and YYNGEE. This CDR3 contains 17 residues. V was cut by 4 bases and J by 2 bases, with 19 bases left in between. The CDR3 loop reads CASSLEPDSLTGNTIYF. CDR3 nucleotide sequence: TGTGCCAGCAGCCTAGAGCCCGACAGTTTAACTGGAAACACCATATATTTT.

CDR3 sequence: CSVGRGRDEKLFF. CDR3 nucleotides: TGCAGCGTTGGGAGGGGGAGGGATGAAAAACTGTTTTTT. The chain couples TRBV29-1 to TRBJ1-4, with a weak D call TRBD1 (6 bases). The germline gives CDR1 SQVTM, CDR2 ANQGSEA. The CDR3 totals 13 residues. V was cut by 4 bases and J by 6 bases, with 12 bases left in between.

This chain links TRBV4-1 with TRBJ2-7; D uncertain. The V and J ends lost 1 base and 0 bases respectively, with 10 bases between them. The CDR3 contains 15 residues. Germline V gene sequence: CDR1 MGHRA, CDR2 YSYEKL. CDR3 DNA: TGCGCCAGCAGCCAAGTTTCCCAGGACTCCTACGAGCAGTACTTC. It specifies CASSQVSQDSYEQYF.

This clone showed up just a few times. The chain carries TRBV6-6 and TRBJ1-1; no definite D call. The germline V gene encodes CDR1 MNHNY and CDR2 SVGAGI (reference sequence). V was trimmed by 6 bases and J by 2 bases, leaving 13 bases between them. This CDR3 contains 14 residues. Written as DNA, the CDR3 is TGTGCCAGCAGCCGCCGGATCTCTAACACTGAAGCTTTCTTT. This codes for CASSRRISNTEAFF.

CDR3 nucleotides: TGTGCCAGCAGCTTCGGGGTTAGCACAGATACGCAGTATTTT. Protein product: CASSFGVSTDTQYF. The rearrangement joins TRBV7-9 to TRBJ2-3, with a weak D call TRBD2 (5 bases). V was shortened by 3 bases and J by 0 bases, with 7 bases between the two germline ends. Germline-derived CDR1 and CDR2 are SEHNR and FQNEAQ (reference sequence). The CDR3 spans 14 residues.

The chain has TRBV7-3 and TRBJ2-2; D is unclear. Looked up from germline, CDR1 is SGHTA and CDR2 is FQGTGA. This CDR3 has 12 residues. Trimming cost V 3 bases and J 7 bases, with 6 bases left between them. Here the CDR3 reads CASSFHGGELFF. DNA for the CDR3: TGTGCCAGCAGCTTCCATGGCGGGGAGCTGTTTTTT.

The gene calls are TRBV10-3 and TRBJ1-6, with D tentatively TRBD1 (6 bases). V lost 11 bases and J lost 8, with 16 bases in between. The CDR3 has 13 residues. Germline V gene sequence: CDR1 ENHRY, CDR2 SYGVKD. CDR3 amino acids: CAARGDMDSPLHF. Written as DNA, the CDR3 is TGTGCCGCAAGGGGGGATATGGATTCACCCCTCCACTTT.

The chain joins TRBV9 to TRBJ2-4; 11 bases line up with TRBD2. CDR1 is SGDLS and CDR2 is YYNGEE in the germline V gene. The CDR3 contains 17 residues. V lost 0 bases, J lost 9 bases, and 11 bases stayed unmatched. The CDR3 spells CASSVGVIAGGPGIQYF. The CDR3 DNA follows: TGTGCCAGCAGCGTAGGGGTAATAGCGGGGGGGCCTGGCATTCAGTACTTC.

The genes are TRBV5-1 and TRBJ1-1; 7 nucleotides agree with TRBD1. Per germline, CDR1 SGHRS and CDR2 YFSETQ. CDR3 length equals 14 residues. V shed 0 bases, J shed 1 base, and the junction held 0 bases outside the gene matches. The CDR3 spells CASSLGTGNTEAFF. CDR3 in DNA: TGCGCCAGCAGCTTGGGGACAGGGAACACTGAAGCTTTCTTT. Combining the CDR3 with reference TRBV5-1 and TRBJ1-1 gives the whole variable domain KAGVTQTPRYLIKTRGQQVTLSCSPISGHRSVSWYQQTPGQGLQFLFEYFSETQRNKGNFPGRFSGRQFSNSRSEMNVSTLELGDSALYLCASSLGTGNTEAFFGQGTRLTVV.

The rearrangement uses TRBV28 and TRBJ1-4; D is possibly TRBD1 (6 bases). The germline CDR1 and CDR2 sequences are MDHEN and SYDVKM. V was clipped by 6 bases and J by 4 bases, with 6 bases between them. This CDR3 is built from 12 residues. CDR3 residues: CASRQGNEKLFF. The CDR3, as DNA: TGTGCCAGCAGACAGGGTAATGAAAAACTGTTTTTT.

J is TRBJ2-1 and V is TRBV19; D gene unclear. Germline CDR1 LNHDA, CDR2 SQIVND (reference sequence). The CDR3 has 12 residues. The V end was cut by 5 bases, the J end by 8 bases, with 10 bases between. The CDR3 DNA reads as TGTGCCAGTAGTCCCCGGGTCGATGAGCAGTTCTTC. Encoded protein: CASSPRVDEQFF.

The V and J genes are TRBV23-1 and TRBJ2-2, with 8 bases matching TRBD1. TRBV23-1 is placed among ORFs of uncertain function. The V and J ends lost 3 bases and 5 bases, in that order; junction bases with no gene match: 23. The CDR3 loop spans 21 amino acids. As DNA, the CDR3 is TGCGCCAGCAGTCATGCCGGGACAGGCCCTTCTGGTCTTGGAAATACCGGGGAGCTGTTTTTT. Amino acids: CASSHAGTGPSGLGNTGELFF.

The chain uses TRBV19 and TRBJ2-7; 8 bases fit TRBD1. In germline, CDR1 is LNHDA, CDR2 SQIVND (reference sequence). The V segment lost 3 bases and the J segment 3 bases; nucleotides outside the gene matches: 7. The CDR3 is 15 amino acids. CDR3 bases: TGTGCCAGTAGTATTGGTGGGACAGGTGGCTACGAGCAGTACTTC. It specifies CASSIGGTGGYEQYF.

V is TRBV6-6 and J is TRBJ2-7; 9 bases fit TRBD2. V trimming: 5 bases; J trimming: 4 bases; junction bases outside the gene matches: 3. CDR1 and CDR2 from the germline V gene are MNHNY and SVGAGI (reference sequence). The CDR3 runs to 13 residues. CDR3 sequence reads: CASSPTSGYEQYF. In nucleotides, the CDR3 is TGTGCCAGCAGTCCGACTAGCGGATACGAGCAGTACTTC.

The CDR3 loop is CASGLVMGGEQFF. CDR3 DNA: TGTGCTAGTGGTTTGGTTATGGGAGGTGAGCAGTTCTTC. The J gene is TRBJ2-1, the V gene TRBV12-5, with D tentatively TRBD2 (6 bases). The CDR3 extends over 13 amino acids. Looked up from germline, CDR1 is LGHNT and CDR2 is FRNRAP. The germline V and J ends were trimmed by 0 bases and 9 bases, with 9 bases remaining between them.

The chain uses TRBV5-6 and TRBJ1-3, with 9 nucleotides matching TRBD1. Germline V CDR1 and CDR2: SGHDT, YYEEEE. This CDR3 has 15 amino acids. V shed 0 bases, J shed 4 bases, and the junction held 2 bases outside the gene matches. The CDR3 DNA reads as TGTGCCAGCAGCTTGGCCGGGACAGGGGGAAACACCATATATTTT. Protein sequence: CASSLAGTGGNTIYF.

The J gene is TRBJ2-1, the V gene TRBV11-1, with a weak D call TRBD1 (5 bases). The germline CDR1 and CDR2 sequences are SGHAT and FQDESV (reference sequence). The CDR3 has 11 amino acids. The V and J ends lost 1 base and 10 bases respectively, with 5 bases between them. This CDR3 is CASSLEGEQFF. CDR3 bases: TGTGCCAGCAGCTTAGAGGGGGAGCAGTTCTTC. The full variable domain, its missing parts supplied by reference TRBV11-1 and TRBJ2-1, is EAEVAQSPRYKITEKSQAVAFWCDPISGHATLYWYRQILGQGPELLVQFQDESVVDDSQLPKDRFSAERLKGVDSTLKIQPAELGDSAMYLCASSLEGEQFFGPGTRLTVL.

The rearrangement links TRBV11-2 to TRBJ1-2; D unclear. In germline, CDR1 is SGHAT, CDR2 FQNNGV. Trimming shortened V by 1 base and J by 3 bases, and 9 bases separated the two germline ends. The CDR3 is 14 residues long. CDR3: CASSLGWSDYGYTF. CDR3 in DNA: TGTGCCAGCAGCTTAGGGTGGTCGGACTATGGCTACACCTTC.

The CDR3 region is CASRLGLLGNEQFF. CDR3 nucleotides: TGTGCCAGCAGGCTAGGGCTCCTAGGAAATGAGCAGTTCTTC. The gene calls are TRBV7-2 and TRBJ2-1; D unresolved. The CDR3 is 14 amino acids. Trimming stripped 6 bases from V and 7 bases from J, with 16 bases between. The germline V gene has CDR1 SGHTA and CDR2 FQGNSA.

The CDR3 DNA reads TGTGCCAGCAGTGCCCTAGGCGCAGGGGGATATGAAAAACTGTTTTTT. This translates into CASSALGAGGYEKLFF. The V call is TRBV6-1, the J call TRBJ1-4; 7 bases match TRBD1. V gave up 4 bases and J gave up 6 bases; unmatched junction bases: 11. The CDR3 is made up of 16 amino acids. Germline V gene sequence: CDR1 MNHNS, CDR2 SASEGT.

With respect to this clone: At one of its ends the junction is not consistent with the germline gene, which may arise from a read error. The chain recombines TRBV2 with TRBJ2-3, with TRBD2 matching 7 bases. Germline assignment: CDR1 SNHLY and CDR2 FYNNEI. This CDR3 is built from 14 residues. CDR3: CASSDREGTGTQYF. CDR3 DNA sequence: TGTGCCAGCAGTGACAGGGAGGGTACAGGTACGCAGTATTTT.